The present T cell receptor (beta chain) was sequenced within a study of T cells in Graves' hyperthyroidism and ophthalmopathy. Uncontrolled infection, other autoimmune disease, pregnancy or lactation barred patients from enrollment. Thyroid ultrasound and orbital computed tomography, with clinical symptoms and serum thyroxine and TRAb, informed diagnoses. The blood was taken when hyperthyroidism was first diagnosed, before any ophthalmopathy symptoms showed up. Comment on this clonotype: A clone one base away is much larger, so this may be a read error.

CDR1 is LGHDT, CDR2 YNNKEL, per germline (reference sequence). Trimming cost V 4 bases and J 7 bases, with 16 bases left between them. The CDR3 runs 14 residues. Amplified regions were TCR beta CDR3 sequences from RNA transcripts. A first-round RT-PCR of the TCR CDR3 used the HTBI primer set. Each CDR3 protein is one row after TCRdb ran MiXCR on the multiplex PCR reads. The sample records about 720,000 distinct CDR3 sequences, roughly a sixth being singletons. The chain carries TRBV3-1 and TRBJ1-2; a weak D match, TRBD1 (5 bases). The receptor's source is a woman aged 45-59 years with Graves' hyperthyroidism that later progressed to Graves' ophthalmopathy. The specimen sequenced was blood. CDR3: CASSPGNVVVGYTF. CDR3 in DNA: TGTGCCAGCAGCCCAGGGAACGTAGTGGTTGGCTACACCTTC.